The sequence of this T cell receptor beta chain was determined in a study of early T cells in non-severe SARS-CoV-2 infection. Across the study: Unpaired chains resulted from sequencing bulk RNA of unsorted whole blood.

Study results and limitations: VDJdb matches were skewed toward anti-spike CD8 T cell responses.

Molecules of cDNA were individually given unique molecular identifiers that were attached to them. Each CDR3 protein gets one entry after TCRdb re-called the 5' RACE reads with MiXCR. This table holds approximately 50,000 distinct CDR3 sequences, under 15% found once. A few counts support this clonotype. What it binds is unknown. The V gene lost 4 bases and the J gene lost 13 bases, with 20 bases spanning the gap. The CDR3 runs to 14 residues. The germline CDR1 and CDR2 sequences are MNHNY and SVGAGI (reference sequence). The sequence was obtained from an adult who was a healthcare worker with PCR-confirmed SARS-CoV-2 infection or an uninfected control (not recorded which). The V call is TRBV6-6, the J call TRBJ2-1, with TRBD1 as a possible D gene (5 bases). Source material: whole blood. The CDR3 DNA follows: TGTGCCAGCAGTTTCGCCAATGGACAAGTGGTCCAGTTCTTC. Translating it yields CASSFANGQVVQFF.